Given below is one TCR beta chain in context. The antigen is unknown. The record originates from a study of T cells after yellow fever vaccination. Study findings and constraints: Only a minor proportion of clonotypes was detected across both CD4 and CD8 compartments. The study re-detected most primary-vaccination clones after the booster (roughly 95% CD4, around 90% CD8).

The study made its TCR cDNA through 5'RACE template switching. That step introduced a universal primer site along with UMIs. One entry per CDR3 protein results from TCRdb running MiXCR on the 5' RACE reads. Counted here are just under 600,000 distinct CDR3 sequences, about 13% occurring once; the ten biggest clones make up around an eighth. Germline assignment: CDR1 LGHDT and CDR2 YNNKEL (reference sequence). Trimming took 5 bases from V and 17 from J; bases not matched to a gene: 18. This CDR3 has 16 residues. The receptor comes from a man in his thirties or forties who received the YFV17D yellow fever vaccine. The chain links TRBV3-1 to TRBJ2-6, with 10 bases lining up with TRBD2. The input for sequencing was PBMCs, taken on the day of the yellow fever booster vaccination. In nucleotides, the CDR3 is TGTGCCAGCAGCACGCTCCCACTAGCGGGACATACCGCTGTGACTTTC. Protein sequence: CASSTLPLAGHTAVTF.